Below are 26 T cell receptor beta chains sequenced from a single sample in a study of T cell responses to AZD1222 COVID-19 vaccine. Sequencing used immunoSEQ multiplex PCR; TCRdb keeps in-frame clones, though not all of them. The repertoire includes under 200,000 clones, 90% of them detected once, and less than 1.6% sits in the top ten. Sequencing used peripheral blood, obtained on day 0 of AZD1222 vaccination. These receptors came from an adult in good health.

The chain carries TRBV7-6 and TRBJ1-6; tentatively, D is TRBD1 (5 bases). V lost 1 base and J lost 10, with 20 bases in between. The CDR3 covers 17 residues. Looked up from germline, CDR1 is SGHVS and CDR2 is FNYEAQ. The CDR3 DNA reads as TGTGCCAGCAGCTTAGTGTCGGTTGGCAGGGTATACTCACCCCTCCACTTT. Protein: CASSLVSVGRVYSPLHF.

This chain uses TRBV5-8 with TRBJ2-5; no firm D call. Trimming cost V 4 bases and J 3 bases, with 13 bases left between them. This CDR3 has 14 residues. Germline CDR1 and CDR2: SGHTS and YDEGEE. CDR3 in amino acids: CASSPRTAEETQYF. The CDR3 nucleotides read TGTGCCAGCAGCCCTAGGACGGCGGAAGAGACCCAGTACTTC.

In nucleotides, the CDR3 is TGTGCCAGCGGGCTCGGGACAGGGAATATTGGCTACACCTTC. It is translated as CASGLGTGNIGYTF. The V gene is TRBV6-5, the J gene TRBJ1-2; TRBD1 matches at 9 bases. Per germline, CDR1 MNHEY and CDR2 SVGAGI. The junction had 11 bases not matched to a gene; V was cut back by 8 bases and J by 7 bases. The CDR3 contains 14 residues.

The chain is built from TRBV5-8 and TRBJ1-5, with D perhaps TRBD1 (5 bases). CDR3 length equals 15 residues. Between the trimmed V and J ends, which lost 5 bases and 0 bases, there was a span of 12 bases. Germline V gene sequence: CDR1 SGHTS, CDR2 YDEGEE. CDR3 nucleotides: TGTGCCAGCAGGGCTTCAGGGAATAGCAATCAGCCCCAGCATTTT. Translation gives CASRASGNSNQPQHF.

The rearrangement uses TRBV5-4 and TRBJ2-6, with a possible D match to TRBD1 (6 bases). This CDR3 has 15 residues. The germline V gene encodes CDR1 SGHNT and CDR2 YYREEE (reference sequence). The germline V and J ends were trimmed by 4 bases and 7 bases, with 15 bases remaining between them. CDR3 loop: CASSRDTGLANVLTF. In DNA form, the CDR3 reads TGTGCCAGCAGCCGAGATACAGGGCTCGCCAACGTCCTGACTTTC.

The rearrangement joins TRBV7-9 to TRBJ1-1; D might be TRBD1 (6 bases). The CDR3 length is 15 residues. Germline CDR1 reads SEHNR; CDR2 reads FQNEAQ (reference sequence). V was cut by 1 base and J by 4 bases, with 13 bases left in between. The CDR3 loop reads CASSLVQGFTTEAFF. The CDR3 nucleotides read TGTGCCAGCAGCTTAGTTCAGGGGTTCACCACTGAAGCTTTCTTT.

The rearrangement uses TRBV29-1 and TRBJ1-4; D gene unclear. Between the trimmed V and J ends, which lost 3 bases and 8 bases, there was a span of 13 bases. From germline, CDR1 is SQVTM and CDR2 ANQGSEA. This CDR3 region has 13 residues. The CDR3 spells CSVDRLLGEKLFF. The DNA for the CDR3 is TGCAGCGTTGATCGGCTTCTAGGGGAAAAACTGTTTTTT.

The chain couples TRBV2 to TRBJ2-5; maybe TRBD1 (6 bases). The CDR3 consists of 12 residues. V gave up 11 bases and J gave up 7 bases, with 17 bases separating them. Germline lookup yields CDR1 SNHLY and CDR2 FYNNEI. This CDR3 is CAAKGESGTQYF. In DNA, the CDR3 is TGTGCCGCGAAGGGGGAAAGCGGGACCCAGTACTTC.

The chain couples TRBV7-6 to TRBJ2-7; D is unresolved. The CDR3 contains 14 residues. Trimming took off 4 bases at V and 7 bases at J, with 17 bases between the two ends. Germline V lookup: CDR1 SGHVS, CDR2 FNYEAQ. The CDR3 DNA reads TGTGCCAGCAGCTCCGGCCGGCTTTCTGGGGAGCAGTACTTC. This translates into CASSSGRLSGEQYF.

The rearrangement links TRBV6-5 to TRBJ2-2, with TRBD1 as a possible D gene (6 bases). The CDR3 consists of 14 residues. Germline V gene data show CDR1 as MNHEY and CDR2 as SVGAGI. Deletions cut 4 bases from V and 4 bases from J, with 10 bases between. CDR3 nucleotide sequence: TGTGCCAGCAGTTTTCAGGGGAGCACCGGGGAGCTGTTTTTT. Protein product: CASSFQGSTGELFF.

The chain employs TRBV9 and TRBJ2-1, with TRBD2 matching 8 bases. CDR1 and CDR2 (germline): SGDLS, YYNGEE. With 4 bases clipped from V and 3 bases from J, the junction kept 6 bases outside the gene matches. The length of the CDR3 is 15 residues. The CDR3: CASSPGGGYYNEQFF. The CDR3 bases are TGTGCCAGCAGCCCTGGCGGGGGGTACTACAATGAGCAGTTCTTC.

The chain combines TRBV30 with TRBJ1-1; no definite D call. This CDR3 has 14 residues. Germline CDR1 GTSNPN, CDR2 SVGIG (reference sequence). The V and J ends lost 2 bases and 1 base respectively, with 11 bases between them. CDR3 sequence (DNA): TGTGCCTGGAGTAGATGGCTAGGGAACACTGAAGCTTTCTTT. Translated: CAWSRWLGNTEAFF.

V usage is TRBV12-3 or TRBV12-4 and J usage is TRBJ1-2, with D uncertain. Trimming took off 8 bases at V and 5 bases at J, with 12 bases between the two ends. The CDR3 covers 12 residues. The CDR3 here is CASSVSQYGYTF. DNA of the CDR3: TGTGCCAGCTCGGTCTCTCAGTATGGCTACACCTTC.

As DNA, the CDR3 is TGTGCCAGCAGTGAATATCTTAGGGGGCCTGGAAACACCATATATTTT. Translating it yields CASSEYLRGPGNTIYF. J is TRBJ1-3 and V is TRBV6-1; 7 nucleotides line up with TRBD1. Germline-derived CDR1 and CDR2 are MNHNS and SASEGT. CDR3 length: 16 amino acids. V trimming: 2 bases; J trimming: 2 bases; junction bases outside the gene matches: 6.

This chain uses TRBV3-1 (or the pseudogene TRBV3-2) with TRBJ1-4, with D hard to call. Trimming shortened V by 7 bases and J by 0 bases, and 15 bases separated the two germline ends. CDR1 LGHDT and CDR2 YNNKEL come from the germline V gene (reference sequence). The CDR3 runs to 16 residues. Written as DNA, the CDR3 is TGTGCCAGCACCCCCGGCAGCCTTGCAACTAATGAAAAACTGTTTTTT. Its translation is CASTPGSLATNEKLFF.

This chain joins TRBV7-2 and TRBJ1-1, with D perhaps matching TRBD1 (6 bases). The V gene's germline CDR1 is SGHTA and CDR2 FQGNSA. The CDR3 is 16 residues long. V lost 5 bases and J lost 0, with 16 bases in between. CDR3 amino acids: CASSLYRVSVNTEAFF. The CDR3 nucleotides are TGTGCCAGCAGCCTGTACAGGGTGAGTGTGAACACTGAAGCTTTCTTT.

The rearrangement links TRBV27 to TRBJ2-5; D gene uncertain. Germline V gives CDR1 MNHEY, CDR2 SMNVEV (reference sequence). The germline V and J ends were trimmed by 8 bases and 5 bases, with 6 bases remaining between them. The CDR3 extends over 10 amino acids. Here the CDR3 reads CASGRETQYF. The CDR3 DNA follows: TGTGCCAGCGGCCGCGAGACCCAGTACTTC.

This clone was detected only a few times. The chain uses TRBV28 and TRBJ1-2; TRBD1 is a possible D gene (6 bases). There are 14 residues in the CDR3. The germline gives CDR1 MDHEN, CDR2 SYDVKM. V was clipped by 5 bases and J by 2 bases, with 12 bases between them. CDR3 in DNA: TGTGCCAGCAGTCGTGACAGGTTAAACTATGGCTACACCTTC. The encoded protein is CASSRDRLNYGYTF.

This sequence joins TRBV24-1 and TRBJ1-2, with D possibly being TRBD1 (5 bases). The germline CDR1 and CDR2 sequences are KGHDR and SFDVKD. The V end lost 7 bases, the J end lost 4 bases, and 9 bases lay between the germline ends. CDR3 length: 12 amino acids. The CDR3: CATSTDSYGYTF. CDR3 nucleotides: TGTGCCACCAGCACTGACAGCTATGGCTACACCTTC.

The chain links TRBV19 to TRBJ1-1; D gene ambiguous. CDR1 and CDR2 (germline): LNHDA, SQIVND (reference sequence). The CDR3 length is 13 residues. Trimming took 6 bases from V and 0 from J, leaving 8 bases between them. CDR3 DNA sequence: TGTGCCAGTAGGCTTACTCTGAACACTGAAGCTTTCTTT. Its protein is CASRLTLNTEAFF. Full variable domain (rest looked up from reference TRBV19 and TRBJ1-1): DGGITQSPKYLFRKEGQNVTLSCEQNLNHDAMYWYRQDPGQGLRLIYYSQIVNDFQKGDIAEGYSVSREKKESFPLTVTSAQKNPTAFYLCASRLTLNTEAFFGQGTRLTVV.

V and J are TRBV5-4 and TRBJ2-1; D remains ambiguous. The CDR3 runs to 12 residues. Germline V gene sequence: CDR1 SGHNT, CDR2 YYREEE (reference sequence). V was shortened by 4 bases and J by 5 bases, with 7 bases between the two germline ends. CDR3 sequence (DNA): TGTGCCAGCAGCCGTAAAGACAATGAGCAGTTCTTC. Translated: CASSRKDNEQFF.

In its sample, this clone was seen once. The J gene is TRBJ2-7, the V gene TRBV6-5; D is possibly TRBD2 (5 bases). This CDR3 has 14 amino acids. Looked up from germline, CDR1 is MNHEY and CDR2 is SVGAGI. The V and J ends lost 6 bases and 5 bases respectively, with 17 bases between them. The CDR3 spells CASSRSGNADEQYF. The CDR3 DNA is TGTGCCAGCAGCCGATCCGGGAACGCCGACGAGCAGTACTTC.

As to this clone: In the same sample, other DNA sequences code for this CDR3. The chain combines TRBV11-2 with TRBJ2-6, with D unresolved. V lost 5 bases, J lost 4 bases, and 6 bases lay in between. CDR1 and CDR2 (germline): SGHAT, FQNNGV. CDR3 size: 13 residues. The CDR3 reads CASSLGGANVLTF. The CDR3 DNA follows: TGTGCCAGCAGCCTAGGGGGGGCCAACGTCCTGACTTTC.

The genes are TRBV3-1 (or the pseudogene TRBV3-2) and TRBJ1-6; D gene ambiguous. Germline CDR1 is LGHDT and CDR2 is YNNKEL (reference sequence). V lost 4 bases, J lost 0 bases, and 16 bases lay in between. The CDR3 covers 18 residues. CDR3 coding DNA: TGTGCCAGCAGCCCATCTGCCCCAGTGAGCTCCTATAATTCACCCCTCCACTTT. It specifies CASSPSAPVSSYNSPLHF.

The J gene is TRBJ1-1, the V gene TRBV28, with a possible D match to TRBD1 (5 bases). Germline V gene data show CDR1 as MDHEN and CDR2 as SYDVKM. This CDR3 contains 16 residues. The ends were cut back, 6 bases at V and 1 base at J, with 18 bases in the middle. The CDR3 sequence is CASSSGVGTGNTEAFF. The CDR3 DNA is TGTGCCAGCAGCTCCGGGGTAGGGACGGGGAACACTGAAGCTTTCTTT. The full variable domain, its missing parts supplied by reference TRBV28 and TRBJ1-1, is DVKVTQSSRYLVKRTGEKVFLECVQDMDHENMFWYRQDPGLGLRLIYFSYDVKMKEKGDIPEGYSVSREKKERFSLILESASTNQTSMYLCASSSGVGTGNTEAFFGQGTRLTVV.

The genes are TRBV27 and TRBJ1-1; D ambiguous. The V end was cut by 8 bases, the J end by 2 bases, with 15 bases between. Germline V gene data show CDR1 as MNHEY and CDR2 as SMNVEV (reference sequence). This CDR3 spans 14 amino acids. The CDR3 sequence is CASSRGRANTEAFF. CDR3 nucleotides: TGTGCCAGCTCCCGAGGGAGGGCTAACACTGAAGCTTTCTTT.